The source of this T cell receptor beta chain is a study of neoadjuvant nivolumab and ipilimumab in lung cancer. Study-wide points: From pretherapy to surgery, tumor richness and clonality rose with dual therapy.

This clone was seen just once. As yet, its antigen is unknown. Sequence at one end of the junction differs from germline and may be a read error. The germline V gene has CDR1 SQVTM and CDR2 ANQGSEA. The CDR3 spans 14 residues. The method was immunoSEQ multiplex PCR; TCRdb's version includes in-frame clones alone and lacks a portion of them. Of 6,500 to 9,000 clones listed, about 85% were seen once; the top ten hold under 8.5%. The chain has TRBV29-1 and TRBJ1-2; 10 bases agree with TRBD1. The source of this sequence is an adult with non-small cell lung cancer. The sample here was adjacent normal lung tissue, taken after neoadjuvant nivolumab, alone or with ipilimumab, at or shortly before surgery. The CDR3 DNA is TGCAGCGTGGAAGGGGGACAGGGGAACTATGGCTACACCTTC. As protein: CSVEGGQGNYGYTF.